A single sample gave rise to the 27 T cell receptor beta chains below, sequenced in a study of blood T cells in healthy people across ages. With a J-beta primer mix and a sample-barcoded 5' primer, a second PCR ran about 7 to 11 cycles. TCRdb analysed the 5' RACE reads with MiXCR anew, one entry per CDR3 protein. Here the sample spans approximately 800,000 distinct CDR3 sequences, less than 80% being singletons. The sample comprised blood. The origin of the receptors is a man aged 25 to 40 in good health.

V is TRBV12-3 or TRBV12-4 and J is TRBJ1-4; D is ambiguous. Trimming shortened V by 3 bases and J by 15 bases, and 14 bases separated the two germline ends. The CDR3 is 12 amino acids. In nucleotides, the CDR3 is TGTGCCAGCAGTTTTCAGGTCGCCACGATGTTTTTT. This codes for CASSFQVATMFF.

This sequence joins TRBV12-3 or TRBV12-4 and TRBJ2-1, with 7 bases aligning to TRBD1. There are 15 residues in the CDR3. V was clipped by 6 bases and J by 7 bases; unmatched bases: 12. DNA for the CDR3: TGTGCCAGCAGCACGACGGGACAGTTAGTAAATGAGCAGTTCTTC. Protein sequence: CASSTTGQLVNEQFF.

CDR3 DNA: TGCAGTGCTAGAGCAACGGGTCCCGGGGAGCTGTTTTTT. Translation: CSARATGPGELFF. The rearrangement links TRBV20-1 to TRBJ2-2; unclear D gene. The CDR3 is 13 residues long. Trimming removed 1 base from V and 6 bases from J, with 9 bases in between. Germline CDR1 reads DFQATT; CDR2 reads SNEGSKA (reference sequence).

This clonotype was seen just once. This chain joins TRBV5-8 and TRBJ1-4; tentatively, D is TRBD1 (6 bases). This CDR3 spans 15 amino acids. Germline V lookup: CDR1 SGHTS, CDR2 YDEGEE. The V end lost 5 bases, the J end lost 3 bases, and 14 bases lay between the germline ends. The CDR3 DNA sequence: TGTGCCAGCAGATCGGAGGGGGAGGCTAATGAAAAACTGTTTTTT. The encoded protein is CASRSEGEANEKLFF.

V gene TRBV6-1 combines with J gene TRBJ2-7; D remains unclear. V lost 7 bases to trimming and J lost 6 bases, with 10 bases between them. The germline CDR1 and CDR2 sequences are MNHNS and SASEGT. The CDR3 runs 11 residues. Written as DNA, the CDR3 is TGTGCCAGCACCCTGGATATCGAGCAGTACTTC. As protein: CASTLDIEQYF.

The V call is TRBV15, the J call TRBJ2-7, with D perhaps given as TRBD1 or TRBD2 (5 bases each). The germline V gene has CDR1 LNHNV and CDR2 YYDKDF (reference sequence). This CDR3 is built from 14 residues. V lost 5 bases to trimming and J lost 0 bases, with 11 bases between them. CDR3 coding DNA: TGTGCCACCAGCCTCGGGGACGCCTCCTACGAGCAGTACTTC. Amino acids: CATSLGDASYEQYF.

V gene TRBV12-3 or TRBV12-4 combines with J gene TRBJ2-1; 9 bases are a match to TRBD1. CDR3 length: 16 amino acids. V lost 3 bases and J lost 2; bases outside the gene matches: 5. CDR3 in amino acids: CASSFPRDRAYNEQFF. CDR3 bases: TGTGCCAGCAGTTTCCCCCGGGACAGGGCCTACAATGAGCAGTTCTTC.

The chain combines TRBV29-1 with TRBJ2-5; D unclear. Germline CDR1 reads SQVTM; CDR2 reads ANQGSEA. Trimming left V 2 bases short and J 4 bases short, with 14 bases between. The CDR3 length is 14 residues. The CDR3 coding sequence is TGCAGCGTTGAAATAATGGACCGACGAGAGACCCAGTACTTC. Translated: CSVEIMDRRETQYF.

The chain recombines TRBV4-3 with TRBJ2-4, with TRBD2 matching over 13 bases. The V segment lost 2 bases and the J segment 0 bases; nucleotides outside the gene matches: 7. There are 19 residues in the CDR3. Germline values: CDR1 LGHNA, CDR2 YSLEER. The chain's CDR3 is CASSQRTGLAGEAKNIQYF. The CDR3 DNA sequence: TGCGCCAGCAGCCAAAGAACTGGACTAGCGGGGGAAGCCAAAAACATTCAGTACTTC.

The CDR3 loop reads CVSSQGGGYEQYF. The CDR3 nucleotides are TGCGTCAGTAGCCAAGGGGGTGGCTACGAGCAGTACTTC. The V call is TRBV5-1, the J call TRBJ2-7; maybe TRBD1 (6 bases). Germline CDR1 and CDR2: SGHRS and YFSETQ. CDR3 length equals 13 residues.

The chain joins TRBV28 to TRBJ2-7; TRBD1 matches at 9 bases. CDR3 length: 14 amino acids. With 5 bases clipped from V and 3 bases from J, the junction kept 5 bases outside the gene matches. CDR1 is MDHEN, CDR2 SYDVKM, per germline. For the CDR3, the DNA is TGTGCCAGCAGTAGGGACAGGGAGCTCTACGAGCAGTACTTC. Amino acid sequence: CASSRDRELYEQYF.

The chain couples TRBV7-2 to TRBJ2-4, with D perhaps matching TRBD1 (6 bases). The DNA end is a closer match to TRBJ2-7, so the J assignment may be wrong. Germline V gives CDR1 SGHTA, CDR2 FQGNSA. The CDR3 loop spans 14 amino acids. The CDR3 DNA sequence: TGTGCCAGCAGCTTAGGCGGACAGTTGTACGAGCAGTACTTC. This encodes CASSLGGQLYEQYF.

This clonotype was seen a handful of times. The chain couples TRBV6-1 to TRBJ2-1; 11 bases fit TRBD2. There are 15 residues in the CDR3. J was trimmed by 7 bases and V by 4 bases; bases with no gene match: 6. Germline V lookup: CDR1 MNHNS, CDR2 SASEGT. CDR3 DNA sequence: TGTGCCAGCAGTGGGTTAGCGGGGGGGCTTAATGAGCAGTTCTTC. As protein: CASSGLAGGLNEQFF.

The chain has TRBV27 and TRBJ2-1, with D possibly matching TRBD2 (7 bases). This CDR3 spans 18 amino acids. Per the germline V gene, CDR1 is MNHEY and CDR2 is SMNVEV (reference sequence). Trimming removed 2 bases from V and 4 bases from J, with 21 bases in between. In DNA, the CDR3 is TGTGCCAGCAGTTTAAATTTCATCAGCGGGACAAGATACAATGAGCAGTTCTTC. Translating it yields CASSLNFISGTRYNEQFF.

About this clonotype itself: A much larger clone is a single base away; this may be a read error. The chain couples TRBV18 to TRBJ1-5; possibly TRBD1 for D (6 bases). The CDR3 runs to 14 residues. Between the trimmed V and J ends, which lost 8 bases and 9 bases, there was a span of 20 bases. Germline V gene data show CDR1 as KGHSH and CDR2 as LQKENI. CDR3 sequence (DNA): TGTGCCAGCGCACTTAACAGGGATGGAAGGCCCCAGCATTTT. It specifies CASALNRDGRPQHF.

J is TRBJ2-3 and V is TRBV29-1, with 8 bases matching TRBD1. CDR3 length: 16 amino acids. Germline V lookup: CDR1 SQVTM, CDR2 ANQGSEA. V was clipped by 6 bases and J by 1 base; unmatched bases: 12. CDR3 loop: CSVPPLTGVRTDTQYF. The CDR3 nucleotides read TGCAGCGTCCCCCCCCTGACAGGGGTCCGCACAGATACGCAGTATTTT.

The chain joins TRBV20-1 to TRBJ2-3, with D maybe TRBD2 (6 bases). Germline V lookup: CDR1 DFQATT, CDR2 SNEGSKA (reference sequence). The CDR3 runs to 15 residues. With 3 bases removed from V and 6 bases from J, the gap between germline ends came to 19 bases. The CDR3 nucleotides read TGCAGTGCTAGCGTTCTGCCATTAAGCGGGGATACGCAGTATTTT. This translates into CSASVLPLSGDTQYF.

This chain uses TRBV7-3 with TRBJ2-5, with 8 positions matching TRBD2. The J call may be wrong; the DNA end is better matched by TRBJ2-4. CDR1 is SGHTA, CDR2 FQGTGA, per germline. CDR3 length: 14 residues. CDR3: CASSLRRGADIQYF. In DNA form, the CDR3 reads TGTGCCAGCAGCTTACGGCGGGGGGCTGACATTCAGTACTTC.

This clonotype was counted once. This chain connects TRBV14 to TRBJ2-1; TRBD2 aligns across 12 bases. CDR1 and CDR2 from the germline V gene are SGHDN and FVKESK. This CDR3 is 15 amino acids long. The V and J ends lost 4 bases and 7 bases, in that order; junction bases with no gene match: 5. The CDR3 DNA sequence: TGTGCCAGCAGCCCTAGCGGGGGGGTTTTGAATGAGCAGTTCTTC. Translating it yields CASSPSGGVLNEQFF.

The chain combines TRBV6-2 or TRBV6-3 with TRBJ1-2; D not resolved. Per the germline V gene, CDR1 is MNHEY and CDR2 is SVGEGT. V shed 6 bases and J shed 7 bases, with 15 bases lying between them. CDR3 length equals 13 residues. Here the CDR3 reads CASSPGDSRGYTF. The DNA of the CDR3 is TGTGCCAGCAGCCCTGGTGATTCTCGTGGCTACACCTTC.

This rearrangement joins TRBV9 to TRBJ2-5; the D gene is possibly TRBD2 (6 bases). Trimming pared 0 bases from V and 1 base from J, leaving 10 bases between. Germline loops: CDR1 SGDLS, CDR2 YYNGEE. The CDR3 has 15 amino acids. As DNA, the CDR3 is TGTGCCAGCAGCGTAGTCGGGACTTTCCAAGAGACCCAGTACTTC. The encoded protein is CASSVVGTFQETQYF.

The rearrangement links TRBV20-1 to TRBJ2-7; perhaps TRBD2 as D (5 bases). The V gene lost 6 bases and the J gene lost 0 bases, with 9 bases spanning the gap. CDR3 size: 12 residues. CDR1 is DFQATT, CDR2 SNEGSKA, per germline (reference sequence). The CDR3 DNA follows: TGCAGTGCCCATCGGGGCTCCTACGAGCAGTACTTC. It is translated as CSAHRGSYEQYF.

This CDR3 reads CSVEEPRKDTQYF. CDR3 DNA sequence: TGCAGCGTTGAAGAACCAAGGAAGGATACGCAGTATTTT. The chain couples TRBV29-1 to TRBJ2-3; no reliable D call. The V gene lost 0 bases and the J gene lost 6 bases, with 10 bases spanning the gap. Germline V gene sequence: CDR1 SQVTM, CDR2 ANQGSEA. The CDR3 length is 13 residues.

The chain has TRBV5-5 and TRBJ2-3; 7 positions match TRBD1. Looked up from germline, CDR1 is SGHKS and CDR2 is YYEKEE (reference sequence). The CDR3 spans 15 residues. V shed 7 bases, J shed 2 bases, and the junction held 10 bases outside the gene matches. This CDR3 reads CASGVGTVFTDTQYF. CDR3 bases: TGTGCCAGCGGAGTCGGGACAGTTTTCACAGATACGCAGTATTTT.

V usage is TRBV7-2 and J usage is TRBJ1-5, with D maybe TRBD1 (6 bases). Germline assignment: CDR1 SGHTA and CDR2 FQGNSA. CDR3 size: 16 residues. V was clipped by 4 bases and J by 5 bases, with 18 bases between them. In DNA form, the CDR3 reads TGTGCCAGCAGCTCAGTGGGCGGGACACTTTATCAGCCCCAGCATTTT. Protein product: CASSSVGGTLYQPQHF.

J is TRBJ2-7 and V is TRBV2; a possible D gene is TRBD1 (6 bases). Germline V CDR1 and CDR2: SNHLY, FYNNEI. This CDR3 has 15 amino acids. V shed 2 bases and J shed 4 bases, with 15 bases lying between them. The CDR3 region is CASSETGTIEYEQYF. In DNA form, the CDR3 reads TGTGCCAGCAGTGAAACCGGGACAATCGAATACGAGCAGTACTTC.

The V and J genes are TRBV20-1 and TRBJ2-7, with D possibly being TRBD2 (5 bases). Between the trimmed V and J ends, which lost 5 bases and 0 bases, there was a span of 14 bases. The CDR3 runs to 14 residues. The germline V gene has CDR1 DFQATT and CDR2 SNEGSKA (reference sequence). The CDR3 nucleotides are TGCAGTGCTGCCGGACTGAGTTCCTCCTACGAGCAGTACTTC. This encodes CSAAGLSSSYEQYF.